One sample yielded the 27 T cell receptor beta chains listed below, sequenced in a study of shared clonotypes between healthy human individuals. The data were produced by immunoSEQ multiplex PCR, yet TCRdb's version contains in-frame clones alone and is incomplete. The table shows approximately 2.5 million clones, with approximately 93% occurring only once. Sequences were obtained from naive CD4+ T cells from PBMCs. Subset in this sample: CD45RA+ positively selected. These receptors originate from a man between 18 and 29 years old in good health. Some clones in this sample may be carry-over from other donors' samples.

The chain has TRBV11-2 and TRBJ1-2; D is possibly TRBD1 (5 bases). The CDR3 extends over 14 amino acids. Germline-derived CDR1 and CDR2 are SGHAT and FQNNGV. The V and J ends lost 0 bases and 4 bases respectively, with 9 bases between them. CDR3: CASSLERGTYGYTF. The CDR3 DNA is TGTGCCAGCAGCTTAGAACGGGGGACCTATGGCTACACCTTC.

The rearrangement uses TRBV13 and TRBJ1-2, with 8 bases fitting TRBD1. The CDR3 totals 13 residues. The germline CDR1 and CDR2 sequences are PRHDT and FYEKMQ (reference sequence). J was trimmed by 4 bases and V by 4 bases; bases with no gene match: 2. This CDR3 reads CASSYDRGYGYTF. The CDR3, as DNA: TGTGCCAGCAGCTACGACAGGGGCTATGGCTACACCTTC.

CDR3 in amino acids: CSGAGGLNNEQFF. The DNA for the CDR3 is TGCAGCGGAGCGGGAGGACTAAACAATGAGCAGTTCTTC. The chain carries TRBV29-1 and TRBJ2-1; the match to TRBD2 covers 9 bases. After removal of 7 bases from V and 5 bases from J, the junction contained 6 bases not matched to a gene. The germline V gene has CDR1 SQVTM and CDR2 ANQGSEA. The CDR3 spans 13 residues.

The chain is built from TRBV19 and TRBJ2-1, with TRBD2 identical over 11 bases. J was trimmed by 8 bases and V by 1 base; bases with no gene match: 10. There are 17 residues in the CDR3. Per the germline V gene, CDR1 is LNHDA and CDR2 is SQIVND (reference sequence). The CDR3 loop reads CASSIGLAGGGFHEQFF. CDR3 DNA sequence: TGTGCCAGTAGTATAGGGCTAGCGGGAGGAGGTTTCCATGAGCAGTTCTTC.

This clone was counted once. CDR3 residues: CASSPDINEQFF. CDR3 DNA sequence: TGTGCCAGCAGCCCCGACATCAATGAGCAGTTCTTC. The chain uses TRBV7-6 and TRBJ2-1; no clear D. This CDR3 has 12 amino acids. The germline V gene has CDR1 SGHVS and CDR2 FNYEAQ. Trimming shortened V by 5 bases and J by 6 bases, and 8 bases separated the two germline ends.

As to this clone: The same CDR3 also results from other DNA sequences found in this sample. This chain joins TRBV30 and TRBJ1-2, with a possible D match to TRBD1 (6 bases). Germline CDR1 and CDR2: GTSNPN and SVGIG (reference sequence). The CDR3 extends over 13 amino acids. V was trimmed by 1 base and J by 2 bases, leaving 8 bases between them. The CDR3 is CAWSEGGNYGYTF. DNA of the CDR3: TGTGCCTGGAGTGAGGGGGGAAACTATGGCTACACCTTC.

The gene calls are TRBV18 and TRBJ1-5, with 8 bases aligning to TRBD1. CDR1 is KGHSH, CDR2 LQKENI, per germline. The V gene end was trimmed by 6 bases and the J gene end by 2 bases; junction bases not matched to a gene: 6. The CDR3 has 15 residues. The CDR3 protein is CASSLTGVRNQPQHF. In DNA, the CDR3 is TGTGCCAGCTCGCTGACAGGGGTCCGCAATCAGCCCCAGCATTTT. Based on the CDR3 plus reference TRBV18 and TRBJ1-5, the full variable domain is NAGVMQNPRHLVRRRGQEARLRCSPMKGHSHVYWYRQLPEEGLKFMVYLQKENIIDESGMPKERFSAEFPKEGPSILRIQQVVRGDSAAYFCASSLTGVRNQPQHFGDGTRLSIL.

The genes are TRBV28 and TRBJ2-2, with D possibly being TRBD2 (6 bases). V was shortened by 6 bases and J by 2 bases, with 13 bases between the two germline ends. Germline V gives CDR1 MDHEN, CDR2 SYDVKM. This CDR3 is built from 15 residues. The CDR3 DNA reads TGTGCCAGCAGGCAACCGGGACTTAACACCGGGGAGCTGTTTTTT. Translated: CASRQPGLNTGELFF.

The chain uses TRBV9 and TRBJ1-1, with unresolved D. CDR3 length: 13 residues. V gave up 2 bases and J gave up 5 bases, with 10 bases separating them. Germline CDR1 reads SGDLS; CDR2 reads YYNGEE. In nucleotides, the CDR3 is TGTGCCAGCAGCGTGAGGTATGAGACTGAAGCTTTCTTT. It codes for CASSVRYETEAFF.

The rearrangement joins TRBV6-6 to TRBJ2-7; 8 nucleotides match TRBD1. This CDR3 is 15 amino acids long. From germline, CDR1 is MNHNY and CDR2 SVGAGI (reference sequence). The J segment lost 1 base and the V segment lost 5 bases, leaving 7 bases of the junction unmatched. This CDR3 reads CASSVSGGWSYEQYF. The CDR3 DNA reads TGTGCCAGCAGTGTCTCAGGGGGCTGGTCCTACGAGCAGTACTTC.

The CDR3 region has the DNA TGCGCCAGCAGGAAAGGACGACGAGAATACAATGAGCAGTTCTTC. This encodes CASRKGRREYNEQFF. The V and J genes are TRBV4-1 and TRBJ2-1, with D uncertain. From germline, CDR1 is MGHRA and CDR2 YSYEKL. Trimming left V 6 bases short and J 4 bases short, with 16 bases between. The CDR3 totals 15 residues.

This clone occurred once. The chain has TRBV5-1 and TRBJ2-7, with D uncertain. V was trimmed by 0 bases and J by 0 bases, leaving 13 bases between them. Germline CDR1 is SGHRS and CDR2 is YFSETQ. CDR3 length equals 16 residues. The CDR3 coding sequence is TGCGCCAGCAGCTTGGGGGCAGCCAGGAGCTCCTACGAGCAGTACTTC. Its protein product is CASSLGAARSSYEQYF.

This clone was observed a few times. The rearrangement links TRBV11-1 to TRBJ1-1, with unresolved D. Trimming took off 5 bases at V and 3 bases at J, with 13 bases between the two ends. The CDR3 loop spans 14 amino acids. CDR1 and CDR2 from the germline V gene are SGHAT and FQDESV (reference sequence). CDR3 coding DNA: TGTGCCAGCAGCACCCCAGCATCGGACACTGAAGCTTTCTTT. Translated, it gives CASSTPASDTEAFF.

A few counts support this clone. The chain joins TRBV19 to TRBJ1-1, with D hard to call. The V end was cut by 6 bases, the J end by 0 bases, with 8 bases between. Germline-derived CDR1 and CDR2 are LNHDA and SQIVND (reference sequence). The CDR3 length is 13 residues. The CDR3, as DNA: TGTGCCAGTAGCTACAGCGTGAACACTGAAGCTTTCTTT. It codes for CASSYSVNTEAFF.

This sequence joins TRBV28 and TRBJ2-7, with D maybe TRBD2 (5 bases). The V gene's germline CDR1 is MDHEN and CDR2 SYDVKM. The V end lost 9 bases, the J end lost 5 bases, and 23 bases lay between the germline ends. The CDR3 covers 15 residues. The CDR3 loop is CARTQAGGRNHEQYF. CDR3 nucleotide sequence: TGTGCCAGAACTCAAGCAGGTGGGAGAAACCACGAGCAGTACTTC.

The chain is built from TRBV9 and TRBJ1-1; no reliable D call. The CDR3 loop spans 13 amino acids. Germline CDR1 SGDLS, CDR2 YYNGEE. Trimming shortened V by 3 bases and J by 2 bases, and 8 bases separated the two germline ends. The CDR3 DNA sequence: TGTGCCAGCAGCGCAGAGGGAAACACTGAAGCTTTCTTT. Amino acid sequence: CASSAEGNTEAFF.

V and J are TRBV19 and TRBJ2-1, with 9 bases fitting TRBD2. Unmatched junction bases numbered 13, after V lost 7 bases and J lost 6 bases. The CDR3 sequence is 16 residues long. CDR1 is LNHDA, CDR2 SQIVND, per germline (reference sequence). This CDR3 is CASKLVSGSGLNEQFF. CDR3 DNA: TGTGCCAGTAAACTAGTTAGCGGGAGCGGGCTCAATGAGCAGTTCTTC.

The rearrangement links TRBV5-1 to TRBJ1-1; 8 nucleotides line up with TRBD1. V lost 0 bases to trimming and J lost 5 bases; unmatched junction nucleotides: 6. This CDR3 is 15 amino acids long. Per the germline V gene, CDR1 is SGHRS and CDR2 is YFSETQ. CDR3 region: CASSLDPGGTTEAFF. In DNA form, the CDR3 reads TGCGCCAGCAGCTTGGACCCAGGGGGCACAACTGAAGCTTTCTTT.

J is TRBJ1-1 and V is TRBV5-1, with D perhaps matching TRBD1 (5 bases). V shed 0 bases and J shed 9 bases, with 15 bases lying between them. The CDR3 is 14 residues long. Germline V CDR1 and CDR2: SGHRS, YFSETQ. The CDR3 coding sequence is TGCGCCAGCAGCTTGGAAGCTGGGGCCGGGAAAGCTTTCTTT. Translating gives CASSLEAGAGKAFF. Together with reference TRBV5-1 and TRBJ1-1, the CDR3 gives the full variable domain: KAGVTQTPRYLIKTRGQQVTLSCSPISGHRSVSWYQQTPGQGLQFLFEYFSETQRNKGNFPGRFSGRQFSNSRSEMNVSTLELGDSALYLCASSLEAGAGKAFFGQGTRLTVV.

CDR3 sequence reads: CASSSVRDPYEQYF. CDR3 nucleotide sequence: TGTGCCAGCAGCTCGGTGAGGGACCCCTACGAGCAGTACTTC. This chain joins TRBV27 and TRBJ2-7; perhaps D is TRBD1 or TRBD2 (5 bases each). The germline V gene has CDR1 MNHEY and CDR2 SMNVEV (reference sequence). V lost 6 bases and J lost 2, with 14 bases in between. The CDR3 loop spans 14 amino acids.

This clone was picked up one time. Additional DNA sequences in this sample encode the identical CDR3. V and J are TRBV20-1 and TRBJ2-1, with D possibly being TRBD2 (6 bases). Trimming removed 6 bases at V and 8 bases at J, with 8 bases between. The CDR3 sequence is 10 residues long. Germline CDR1 reads DFQATT; CDR2 reads SNEGSKA (reference sequence). The DNA of the CDR3 is TGCAGTGCCAGGAGGGATGAGCAGTTCTTC. As protein: CSARRDEQFF.

This clone was found once. This chain joins TRBV7-9 and TRBJ2-2, with D maybe TRBD1 (6 bases). Germline values: CDR1 SEHNR, CDR2 FQNEAQ (reference sequence). The V gene lost 5 bases and the J gene lost 1 base, with 17 bases spanning the gap. This CDR3 region has 17 residues. The CDR3 reads CASSPAPPGQNTGELFF. CDR3 sequence (DNA): TGTGCCAGCAGCCCCGCTCCCCCGGGACAGAACACCGGGGAGCTGTTTTTT.

The V gene is TRBV5-4, the J gene TRBJ2-7, with D tentatively TRBD1 (6 bases). The CDR3 is 15 amino acids. Germline loops: CDR1 SGHNT, CDR2 YYREEE (reference sequence). V was cut by 2 bases and J by 3 bases, with 15 bases left in between. The CDR3 DNA is TGTGCCAGCAGCTTATGGACAGCACGGGGCTACGAGCAGTACTTC. Translating it yields CASSLWTARGYEQYF.

The chain uses TRBV6-6 and TRBJ1-5; the match to TRBD1 covers 7 bases. This CDR3 spans 14 amino acids. V shed 6 bases and J 8 bases; nucleotides not matched to a gene: 10. CDR1 and CDR2 (germline): MNHNY, SVGAGI (reference sequence). CDR3 bases: TGTGCCAGCAGGGAGGGACAGTCGGTGAAGCCCCAGCATTTT. Protein sequence: CASREGQSVKPQHF.

DNA for the CDR3: TGTGCCAGCAGTTTACCAGGGCTAAGCACAGATACGCAGTATTTT. Amino acid sequence: CASSLPGLSTDTQYF. J is TRBJ2-3 and V is TRBV28, with a weak D call TRBD1 (5 bases). Germline V CDR1 and CDR2: MDHEN, SYDVKM. The CDR3 spans 15 residues. Trimming pared 2 bases from V and 0 bases from J, leaving 9 bases between.

The genes are TRBV7-9 and TRBJ2-2; TRBD2 aligns across 10 bases. This CDR3 has 16 residues. V was pared by 5 bases and J by 4 bases, with 7 bases of the junction left unmatched. CDR1 SEHNR and CDR2 FQNEAQ come from the germline V gene (reference sequence). CDR3 in DNA: TGTGCCAGCAGCCGCGGACTAGCGGATCCCACCGGGGAGCTGTTTTTT. Its protein is CASSRGLADPTGELFF.

Comments on this clone: At one of its ends the junction is not consistent with the germline gene, which may arise from a read error. The rearrangement uses TRBV28 and TRBJ1-5; 7 nucleotides match TRBD1. The CDR3 length is 15 residues. Germline V gives CDR1 MDHEN, CDR2 SYDVKM. In DNA form, the CDR3 reads TGTGTCAGCAGCTTCAGGGGGGGTAGGGGTCAGCCCCAGCATTTT. Amino acids: CVSSFRGGRGQPQHF.